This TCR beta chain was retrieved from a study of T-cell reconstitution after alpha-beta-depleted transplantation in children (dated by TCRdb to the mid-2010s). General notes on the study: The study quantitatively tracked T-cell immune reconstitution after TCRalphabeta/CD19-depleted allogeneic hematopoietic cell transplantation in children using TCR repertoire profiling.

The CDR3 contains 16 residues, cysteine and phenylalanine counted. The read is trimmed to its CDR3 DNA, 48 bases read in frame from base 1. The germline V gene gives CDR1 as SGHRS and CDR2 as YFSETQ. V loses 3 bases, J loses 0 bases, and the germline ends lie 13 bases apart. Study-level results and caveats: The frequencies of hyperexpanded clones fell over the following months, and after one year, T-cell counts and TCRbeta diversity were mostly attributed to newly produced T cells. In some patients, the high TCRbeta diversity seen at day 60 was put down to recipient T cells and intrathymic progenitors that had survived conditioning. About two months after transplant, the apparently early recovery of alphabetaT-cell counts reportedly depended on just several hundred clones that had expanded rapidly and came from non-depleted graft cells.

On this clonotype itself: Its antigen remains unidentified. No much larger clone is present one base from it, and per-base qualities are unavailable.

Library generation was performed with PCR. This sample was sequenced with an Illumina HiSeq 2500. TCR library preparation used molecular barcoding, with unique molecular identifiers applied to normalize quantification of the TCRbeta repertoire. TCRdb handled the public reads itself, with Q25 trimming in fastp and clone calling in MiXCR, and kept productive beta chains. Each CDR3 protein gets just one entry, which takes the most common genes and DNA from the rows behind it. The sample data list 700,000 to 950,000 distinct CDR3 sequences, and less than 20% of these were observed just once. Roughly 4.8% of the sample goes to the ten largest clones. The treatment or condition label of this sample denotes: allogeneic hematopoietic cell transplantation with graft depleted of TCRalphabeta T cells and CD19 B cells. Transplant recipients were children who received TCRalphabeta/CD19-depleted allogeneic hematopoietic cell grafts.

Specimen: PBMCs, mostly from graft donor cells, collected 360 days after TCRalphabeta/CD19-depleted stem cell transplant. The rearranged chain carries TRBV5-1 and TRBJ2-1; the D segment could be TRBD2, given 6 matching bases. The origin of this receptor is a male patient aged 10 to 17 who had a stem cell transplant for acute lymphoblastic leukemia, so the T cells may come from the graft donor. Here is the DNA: TGCGCCAGCAGCTCCATAGCGGTGAGCTCCTACAATGAGCAGTTCTTC. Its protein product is CASSSIAVSSYNEQFF.